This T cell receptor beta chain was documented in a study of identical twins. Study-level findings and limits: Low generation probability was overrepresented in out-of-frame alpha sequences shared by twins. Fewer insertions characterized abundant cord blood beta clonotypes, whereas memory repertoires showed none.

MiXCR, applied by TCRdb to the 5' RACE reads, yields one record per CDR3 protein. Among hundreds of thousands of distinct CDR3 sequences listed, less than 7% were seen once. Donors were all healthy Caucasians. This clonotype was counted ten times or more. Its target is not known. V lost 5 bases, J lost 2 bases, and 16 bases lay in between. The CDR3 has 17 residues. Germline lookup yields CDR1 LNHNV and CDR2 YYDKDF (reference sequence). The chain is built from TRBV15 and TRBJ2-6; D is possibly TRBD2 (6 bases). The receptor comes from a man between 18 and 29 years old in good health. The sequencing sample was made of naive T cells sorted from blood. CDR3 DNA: TGTGCCACCAGCCTTGGGGGGTTTAGGACTGGGGCCAACGTCCTGACTTTC. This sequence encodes CATSLGGFRTGANVLTF.